One TCR beta chain is described in this entry. The specificity of this receptor is unknown. No base quality information exists; no much larger clone differs at one position. The V and J ends are trimmed by 3 bases and 2 bases, leaving 11 bases between them. CDR1 and CDR2 were assigned from the germline V gene as SNHLY and FYNNEI. The CDR3 contains 15 residues, cysteine and phenylalanine counted. The retained sequence is limited to the CDR3, 45 bases, with the frame set at the first base. This record comes from a study of response to subunit inactivated influenza vaccine (dated by TCRdb to 2016 to 2019). With regard to the full study: Deep quantitative profiling of the T cell receptor repertoire was used in the study to follow responses to a trivalent subunit inactivated influenza vaccine. Study-level results and caveats: The authors suggested that each seasonal influenza vaccination may recruit only a limited number of new T cells.

The method behind the library was RT-PCR. TCRdb names Illumina HiSeq 2500 as the instrument used. TCRdb reanalyzed the raw reads on its own, using fastp at Q25 for trimming and MiXCR for clone calling, and kept in-frame beta chains. Under each unique CDR3 protein, matching rows form one entry showing the most common genes and DNA. This sample comprises 160,000 or so distinct CDR3 sequences, roughly 11% of them detected only once. In total, the top ten clones hold around an eighth of the sample. Reading the label with the study, this specimen's time point is: 40 to 45 days after influenza vaccine administration.

The starting material was non-naive T cells sorted from PBMCs, obtained about 6 weeks after vaccination. What the cell subset or site label conveys for this sample: memory T cell fraction. The receptor comes from a man between 50 and 59 years old who received an inactivated influenza vaccine. Donor details come from another sample of the same person, matched by shared clones. In this chain, TRBV2 is recombined with TRBJ1-5; the D gene is not confidently resolved. The bases read TGTGCCAGCAGTGATGACCCTCCGGGCAATCAGCCCCAGCATTTT. Translation gives CASSDDPPGNQPQHF.